These 8 T cell receptor beta chains were sequenced from one sample in a study of blood T cell repertoires in COVID-19. Generated by immunoSEQ multiplex PCR, the TCRdb table keeps only in-frame clones and is missing some. The table includes about 43,000 clones, roughly 87% detected once. Specimen: peripheral blood. The origin of the receptors is a man between 60 and 75 years old with active COVID-19.

The rearrangement links TRBV9 to TRBJ2-1; D might be TRBD1 (6 bases). The CDR3 runs to 15 residues. Germline CDR1 and CDR2: SGDLS and YYNGEE. V lost 4 bases, J lost 4 bases, and 15 bases lay in between. The CDR3 loop reads CASSLTDSAYNEQFF. CDR3 bases: TGTGCCAGCAGCCTAACGGACAGCGCGTACAATGAGCAGTTCTTC.

This chain uses TRBV28 with TRBJ1-1; D is undetermined. Per the germline V gene, CDR1 is MDHEN and CDR2 is SYDVKM. Between the trimmed V and J ends, which lost 6 bases and 1 base, there was a span of 12 bases. This CDR3 comprises 14 residues. CDR3 sequence (DNA): TGTGCCAGCAGGCCGCCGGGGTGGAACACTGAAGCTTTCTTT. As protein: CASRPPGWNTEAFF.

In DNA, the CDR3 is TGTGCCAGCAGCACGCACCGGAGCGGACTCACAGATACGCAGTATTTT. Its translation: CASSTHRSGLTDTQYF. The chain has TRBV11-3 and TRBJ2-3; D is possibly TRBD2 (5 bases). The CDR3 runs to 16 residues. Germline CDR1 and CDR2: SGHNT and YENEEA. Trimming left V 5 bases short and J 2 bases short, with 17 bases between. Combining the CDR3 with reference TRBV11-3 and TRBJ2-3 gives the whole variable domain EAGVVQSPRYKIIEKKQPVAFWCNPISGHNTLYWYLQNLGQGPELLIRYENEEAVDDSQLPKDRFSAERLKGVDSTLKIQPAELGDSAVYLCASSTHRSGLTDTQYFGPGTRLTVL.

This sequence joins TRBV6-5 and TRBJ1-1; possible D gene TRBD1, 5 bases. CDR3 length: 11 amino acids. Germline values: CDR1 MNHEY, CDR2 SVGAGI. The germline V and J ends were trimmed by 6 bases and 10 bases, with 12 bases remaining between them. The CDR3 protein is CASSRRGRAFF. CDR3 sequence (DNA): TGTGCCAGCAGCCGTCGGGGGAGAGCTTTCTTT.

The V call is TRBV24-1, the J call TRBJ1-2; D is undetermined. Deletions cut 0 bases from V and 4 bases from J, with 8 bases between. The germline gives CDR1 KGHDR, CDR2 SFDVKD. The CDR3 spans 14 residues. The CDR3 DNA sequence: TGTGCCACCAGTGATTTGACCAGGTTCTATGGCTACACCTTC. This encodes CATSDLTRFYGYTF.

The V call is TRBV7-9, the J call TRBJ1-4, with TRBD1 matching over 7 bases. This CDR3 has 14 residues. Germline V CDR1 and CDR2: SEHNR, FQNEAQ (reference sequence). With V trimmed by 7 bases and J by 0 bases, 2 bases remained unmatched. In DNA, the CDR3 is TGTGCCAGCACCCAGGGGGCAACTAATGAAAAACTGTTTTTT. Encoded protein: CASTQGATNEKLFF. Using reference TRBV7-9 and TRBJ1-4 for the parts outside the CDR3, the full variable domain is DTGVSQNPRHKITKRGQNVTFRCDPISEHNRLYWYRQTLGQGPEFLTYFQNEAQLEKSRLLSDRFSAERPKGSFSTLEIQRTEQGDSAMYLCASTQGATNEKLFFGSGTQLSVL.

This clone has a handful of counts. J is TRBJ1-5 and V is TRBV5-1; 7 positions match TRBD1. The length of the CDR3 is 15 residues. CDR1 is SGHRS, CDR2 YFSETQ, per germline. V lost 0 bases and J lost 5; bases outside the gene matches: 5. CDR3 sequence reads: CASSLAGQSYQPQHF. The CDR3 region has the DNA TGCGCCAGCAGCTTGGCGGGACAGTCCTATCAGCCCCAGCATTTT.

The chain uses TRBV6-6 and TRBJ2-1; 13 bases are a match to TRBD2. The CDR3 sequence is 16 residues long. Germline trimming cut 2 bases from V and 8 bases from J; bases unmatched to any gene: 6. Germline CDR1 and CDR2: MNHNY and SVGAGI (reference sequence). The CDR3 region is CASSYGTSGTLDEQFF. The DNA of the CDR3 is TGTGCCAGCAGTTACGGGACTAGCGGGACCCTCGATGAGCAGTTCTTC.